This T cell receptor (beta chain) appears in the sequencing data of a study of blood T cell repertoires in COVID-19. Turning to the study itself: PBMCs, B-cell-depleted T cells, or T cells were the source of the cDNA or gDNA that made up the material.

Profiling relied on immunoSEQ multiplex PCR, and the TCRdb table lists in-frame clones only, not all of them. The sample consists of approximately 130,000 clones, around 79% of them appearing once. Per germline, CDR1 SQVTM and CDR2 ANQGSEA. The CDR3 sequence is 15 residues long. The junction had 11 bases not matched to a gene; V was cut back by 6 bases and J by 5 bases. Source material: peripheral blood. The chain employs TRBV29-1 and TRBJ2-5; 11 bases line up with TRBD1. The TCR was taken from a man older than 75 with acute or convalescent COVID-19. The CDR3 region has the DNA TGCAGCGTAGAGGCCGGGACAGGGGGAGGCGAGACCCAGTACTTC. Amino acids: CSVEAGTGGGETQYF. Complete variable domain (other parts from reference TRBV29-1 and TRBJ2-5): SAVISQKPSRDICQRGTSLTIQCQVDSQVTMMFWYRQQPGQSLTLIATANQGSEATYESGFVIDKFPISRPNLTFSTLTVSNMSPEDSSIYLCSVEAGTGGGETQYFGPGTRLLVL.